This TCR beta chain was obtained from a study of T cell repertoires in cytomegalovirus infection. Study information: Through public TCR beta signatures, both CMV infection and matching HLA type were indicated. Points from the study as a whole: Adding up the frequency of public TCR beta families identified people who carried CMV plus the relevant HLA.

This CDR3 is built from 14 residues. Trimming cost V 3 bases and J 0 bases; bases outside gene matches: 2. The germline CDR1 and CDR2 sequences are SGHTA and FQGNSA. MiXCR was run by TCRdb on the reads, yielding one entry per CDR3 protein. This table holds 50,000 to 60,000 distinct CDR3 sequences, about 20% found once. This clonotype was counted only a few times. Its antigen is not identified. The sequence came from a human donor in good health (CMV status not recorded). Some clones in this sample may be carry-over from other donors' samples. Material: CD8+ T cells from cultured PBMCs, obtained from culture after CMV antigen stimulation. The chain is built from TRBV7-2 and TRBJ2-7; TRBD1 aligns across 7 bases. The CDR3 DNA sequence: TGTGCCAGCAGCTTTAGGGACAGCTCCTACGAGCAGTACTTC. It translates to CASSFRDSSYEQYF.